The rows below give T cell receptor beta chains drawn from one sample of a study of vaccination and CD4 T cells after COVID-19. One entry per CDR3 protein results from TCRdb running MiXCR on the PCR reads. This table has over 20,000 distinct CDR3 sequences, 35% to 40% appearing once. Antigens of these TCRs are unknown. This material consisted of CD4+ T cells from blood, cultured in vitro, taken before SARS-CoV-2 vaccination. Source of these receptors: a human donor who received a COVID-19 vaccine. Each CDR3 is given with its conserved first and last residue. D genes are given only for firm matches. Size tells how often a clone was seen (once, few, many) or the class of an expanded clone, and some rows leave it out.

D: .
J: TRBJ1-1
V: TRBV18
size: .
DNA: TGTGCCAGCTCACCACAGGGGCGCCTCGACACTGAAGCTTTCTTT
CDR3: CASSPQGRLDTEAFF

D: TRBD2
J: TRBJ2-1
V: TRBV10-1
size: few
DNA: TGCGCCAGCAGCCCTAGCGGGGAATACAATGAGCAGTTCTTC
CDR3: CASSPSGEYNEQFF

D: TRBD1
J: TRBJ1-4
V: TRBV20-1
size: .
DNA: TGCAGTGCTATCCGGGACAGGGGGATGTTTAATGAAAAACTGTTTTTT
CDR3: CSAIRDRGMFNEKLFF

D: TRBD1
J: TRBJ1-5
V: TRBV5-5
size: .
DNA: TGTGCCAGCAGCTTTGGGACAGGGATGGGCAATCAGCCCCAGCATTTT
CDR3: CASSFGTGMGNQPQHF

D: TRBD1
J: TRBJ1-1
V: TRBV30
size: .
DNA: TGTGCCTGGAACTCCGGGACAGGGATCTTCGAAGCTTTCTTT
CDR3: CAWNSGTGIFEAFF

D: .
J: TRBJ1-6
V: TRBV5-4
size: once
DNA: TGTGCCAGCAGCCGGGGACCGGGATCCTATAATTCACCCCTCCACTTT
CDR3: CASSRGPGSYNSPLHF

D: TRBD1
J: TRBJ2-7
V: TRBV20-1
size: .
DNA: TGCAGTGCAGAACAGGGGGTCTCCGAGCAGTACTTC
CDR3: CSAEQGVSEQYF

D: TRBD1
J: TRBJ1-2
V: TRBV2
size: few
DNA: TGTGCCAGCAGTGAACGCCGGGACAGCAATGGCTACACCTTC
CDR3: CASSERRDSNGYTF

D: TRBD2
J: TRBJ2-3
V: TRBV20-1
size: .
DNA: TGCAGTGCTGGGACTAGCGGCACAGATACGCAGTATTTT
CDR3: CSAGTSGTDTQYF

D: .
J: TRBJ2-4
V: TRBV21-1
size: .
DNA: TGTGCCAGCAGCAGCGCCAGGGAGGGGGAGGAGGACATTCAGTACTTC
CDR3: CASSSAREGEEDIQYF

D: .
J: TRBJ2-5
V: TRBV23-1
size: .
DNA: TGCGCCAGCAGTCAATCGGGCAGGAACCGCCAAGAGACCCAGTACTTC
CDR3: CASSQSGRNRQETQYF

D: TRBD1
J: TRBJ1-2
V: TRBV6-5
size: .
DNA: TGTGCCAGCAGTTACTCGACAGGGTCGAACTATCATCATGGCTACACCTTC
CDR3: CASSYSTGSNYHHGYTF

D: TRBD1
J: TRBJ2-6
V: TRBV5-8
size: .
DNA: TGTGCCAGCAGCTTCACGAATCAGGGGGCTGGGGCCAACGTCCTGACTTTC
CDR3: CASSFTNQGAGANVLTF

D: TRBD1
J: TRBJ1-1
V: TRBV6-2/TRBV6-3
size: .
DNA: TGTGCCAGCAGTACTGATCAGGGGGGTGAAGCTTTCTTT
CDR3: CASSTDQGGEAFF

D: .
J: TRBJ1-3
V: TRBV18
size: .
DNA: TGTGCCAGCTCACCTCAGACAGGATCAGGAAACACCATATATTTT
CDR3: CASSPQTGSGNTIYF

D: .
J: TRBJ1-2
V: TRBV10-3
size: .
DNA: TGTGCCATCAGTGTATCCTTAGCTAACTATGGCTACACCTTC
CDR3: CAISVSLANYGYTF

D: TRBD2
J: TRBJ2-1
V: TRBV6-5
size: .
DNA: TGTGCCAGCAGTTACTCGAATGGCGGGGGGAAGCAGTTCTTC
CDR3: CASSYSNGGGKQFF

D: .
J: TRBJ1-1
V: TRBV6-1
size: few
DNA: TGTGCCAGCAGGCACCTATGGGGGGAGGGCACTGAAGCTTTCTTT
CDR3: CASRHLWGEGTEAFF

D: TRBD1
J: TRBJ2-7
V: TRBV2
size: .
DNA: TGTGCCAGCAACCGACAGGGTAACTACGAGCAGTACTTC
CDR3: CASNRQGNYEQYF

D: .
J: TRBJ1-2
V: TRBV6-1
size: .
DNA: TGTGCCAGCAGCGCGGGACCGTACTATGGCTACACCTTC
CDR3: CASSAGPYYGYTF

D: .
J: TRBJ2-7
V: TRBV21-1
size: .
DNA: TGTGCCAGCAGCAGGTTCGACAGGTATGTCGAGCAGTACTTC
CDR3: CASSRFDRYVEQYF

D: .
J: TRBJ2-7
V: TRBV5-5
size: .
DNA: TGTGCCAGCAGCTTCGGCAGGTCTACCTACGAGCAGTACTTC
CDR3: CASSFGRSTYEQYF

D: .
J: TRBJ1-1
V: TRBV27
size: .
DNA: TGTGCCAGCAGTTTAATTAGTATCGGCACTGAAGCTTTCTTT
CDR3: CASSLISIGTEAFF

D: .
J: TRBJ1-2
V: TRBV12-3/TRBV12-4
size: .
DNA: TGTGCCAGCAGTTTAGCGGCTGGGGAGTACTATGGCTACACCTTC
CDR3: CASSLAAGEYYGYTF

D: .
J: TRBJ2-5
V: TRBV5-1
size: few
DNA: TGCGCCAGCAGCTTGGGGGCGGGGATTGAGGAGACCCAGTACTTC
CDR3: CASSLGAGIEETQYF

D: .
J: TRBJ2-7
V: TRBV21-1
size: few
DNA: TGTGCCAGCAGCAAATCGGAGCAGTACTTC
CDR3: CASSKSEQYF

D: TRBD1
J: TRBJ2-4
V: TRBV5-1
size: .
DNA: TGCGCCAGCAGCTTGATACAGGGGGCAACCAAAAACATTCAGTACTTC
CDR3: CASSLIQGATKNIQYF

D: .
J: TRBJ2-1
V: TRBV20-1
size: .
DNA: TGCAGTGCACCGGGGGCCTTGTCCTACAATGAGCAGTTCTTC
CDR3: CSAPGALSYNEQFF

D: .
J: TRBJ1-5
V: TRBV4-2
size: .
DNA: TGTGCCAGCAGCCAAGAAAGTACCAATAGCAATCAGCCCCAGCATTTT
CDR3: CASSQESTNSNQPQHF

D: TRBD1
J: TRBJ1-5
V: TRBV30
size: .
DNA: TGTGCCTGGAGTGTACCGGGGACAGGCAATCAGCCCCAGCATTTT
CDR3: CAWSVPGTGNQPQHF

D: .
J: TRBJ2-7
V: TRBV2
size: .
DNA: TGTGCCAGCAGTGAGTGGGTGCGCGAGCAGTACTTC
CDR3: CASSEWVREQYF

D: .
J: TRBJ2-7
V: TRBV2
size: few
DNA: TGTGCCAGCAAGGTAGACAGGCCTTCCTACGAGCAGTACTTC
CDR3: CASKVDRPSYEQYF

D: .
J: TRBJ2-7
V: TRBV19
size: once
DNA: TGTGCCAGTAGTATAGGAAGGTGGGAAGACTACGAGCAGTACTTC
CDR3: CASSIGRWEDYEQYF

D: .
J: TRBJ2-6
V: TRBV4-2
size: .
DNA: TGTGCCAGCAGCCAAGATGGTTCGGGGTCGCCTGGGGCCAACGTCCTGACTTTC
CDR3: CASSQDGSGSPGANVLTF

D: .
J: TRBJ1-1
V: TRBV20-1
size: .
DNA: TGCAGTGCGTTCCCAAAGATGAACACTGAAGCTTTCTTT
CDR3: CSAFPKMNTEAFF

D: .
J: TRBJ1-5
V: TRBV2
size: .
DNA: TGTGCCAGCAGCTGGGGGGAAGGAAATCAGCCCCAGCATTTT
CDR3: CASSWGEGNQPQHF

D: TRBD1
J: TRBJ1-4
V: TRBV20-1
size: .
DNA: TGCAGTGCTAGAGCCGGGACAGCAACTAATGAAAAACTGTTTTTT
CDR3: CSARAGTATNEKLFF

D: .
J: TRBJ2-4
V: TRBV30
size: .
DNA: TGTGCCTGGGCCCAGAGAAAGGCGGCCAAAAACATTCAGTACTTC
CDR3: CAWAQRKAAKNIQYF

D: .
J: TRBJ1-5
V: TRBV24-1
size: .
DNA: TGTGCCACCAGTGAACGGGGGACGAATCAGCCCCAGCATTTT
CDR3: CATSERGTNQPQHF

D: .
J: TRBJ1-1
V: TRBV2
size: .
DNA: TGTGCCAGCTTAGGACAGTTCACTGAAGCTTTCTTT
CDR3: CASLGQFTEAFF

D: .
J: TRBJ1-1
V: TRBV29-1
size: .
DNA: TGCAGCTTCGAAGTCGGGGGGAACACTGAAGCTTTCTTT
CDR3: CSFEVGGNTEAFF

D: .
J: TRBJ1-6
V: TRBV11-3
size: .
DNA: TGTGCCAGCAGCTTTGGCCTGACGGTGTATTCACCCCTCCACTTT
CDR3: CASSFGLTVYSPLHF

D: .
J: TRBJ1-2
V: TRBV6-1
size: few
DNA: TGTGCCAGCAGTGGGGGCGGATACTTCTATGGCTACACCTTC
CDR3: CASSGGGYFYGYTF

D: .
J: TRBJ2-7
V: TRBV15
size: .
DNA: TGTGCCACCAGCAGCCCAGGGACCGTCCACTACGAGCAGTACTTC
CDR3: CATSSPGTVHYEQYF

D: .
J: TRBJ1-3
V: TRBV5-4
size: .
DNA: TGTGCCAGCAGCTTGGGGCAGGGTGAGGGAAACACCATATATTTT
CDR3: CASSLGQGEGNTIYF

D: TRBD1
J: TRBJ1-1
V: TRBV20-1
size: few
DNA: TGCAGTGCCCTGGACAGGTCAGGAAATGAAGCTTTCTTT
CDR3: CSALDRSGNEAFF

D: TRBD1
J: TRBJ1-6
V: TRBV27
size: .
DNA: TGTGCCAGCAGTTTACCCCCGGACAGGACCTATAATTCACCCCTCCACTTT
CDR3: CASSLPPDRTYNSPLHF

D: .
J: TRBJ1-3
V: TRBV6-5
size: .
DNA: TGTGCCAGCAGTTTAGGGGACAAGGCCTCTGGAAACACCATATATTTT
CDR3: CASSLGDKASGNTIYF

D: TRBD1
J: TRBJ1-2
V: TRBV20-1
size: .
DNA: TGCAGTGCTCGAAGACAGGGGTCTAACTATGGCTACACCTTC
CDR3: CSARRQGSNYGYTF